Listed here are 26 T cell receptor beta chains from one sample, sequenced in a study of cytomegalovirus exposure and HLA in healthy donors. The primer mix had 60 Vbeta and 13 Jbeta primers. Libraries were prepared by immunoSEQ multiplex PCR; TCRdb keeps only in-frame clonotypes and omits some of them. Of some 170,000 clones listed, 70% to 80% are singletons. Sequencing input: PBMCs. The receptors originated from a male donor in good health and CMV-seronegative.

The rearrangement links TRBV18 to TRBJ1-2; 9 bases agree with TRBD1. The CDR3 totals 15 residues. J lost 1 base, V lost 5 bases, and 5 bases had no gene match. Germline loops: CDR1 KGHSH, CDR2 LQKENI. As DNA, the CDR3 is TGTGCCAGCTCAATACAGGGGGCGAATAACTATGGCTACACCTTC. This codes for CASSIQGANNYGYTF.

The V gene is TRBV7-9, the J gene TRBJ1-5; possible D gene TRBD1, 5 bases. Between the trimmed V and J ends, which lost 3 bases and 0 bases, there was a span of 9 bases. The CDR3 extends over 15 amino acids. The germline V gene encodes CDR1 SEHNR and CDR2 FQNEAQ (reference sequence). The CDR3 DNA is TGTGCCAGCAGCTTGGGGCAATATAGCAATCAGCCCCAGCATTTT. Protein: CASSLGQYSNQPQHF. The full variable domain, completed using reference TRBV7-9 and TRBJ1-5, is DTGVSQNPRHKITKRGQNVTFRCDPISEHNRLYWYRQTLGQGPEFLTYFQNEAQLEKSRLLSDRFSAERPKGSFSTLEIQRTEQGDSAMYLCASSLGQYSNQPQHFGDGTRLSIL.

The genes are TRBV5-1 and TRBJ2-1, with TRBD1 matching over 7 bases. Looked up from germline, CDR1 is SGHRS and CDR2 is YFSETQ. Trimming removed 2 bases from V and 8 bases from J; junction bases left unmatched: 10. This CDR3 is built from 15 residues. CDR3 in DNA: TGCGCCAGCAGCTTTGGGCGACAGGGAATCGATGAGCAGTTCTTC. Translating gives CASSFGRQGIDEQFF.

This chain joins TRBV15 and TRBJ2-1; D is uncertain. V dropped 5 bases and J dropped 7 bases, with 15 bases sitting between them. This CDR3 contains 14 residues. CDR1 is LNHNV, CDR2 YYDKDF, per germline (reference sequence). The chain's CDR3 is CATSPLVDRNEQFF. The CDR3 DNA sequence: TGTGCCACCAGCCCCTTGGTAGATCGGAATGAGCAGTTCTTC.

This chain uses TRBV6-5 with TRBJ1-2; 8 positions agree with TRBD1. Germline V lookup: CDR1 MNHEY, CDR2 SVGAGI. The CDR3 is 14 amino acids. The junction had 3 bases not matched to a gene; V was cut back by 6 bases and J by 0 bases. Here the CDR3 DNA reads TGTGCCAGCAGCGGACAGGGAACTAACTATGGCTACACCTTC. It yields the protein CASSGQGTNYGYTF.

This chain uses TRBV6-6 with TRBJ1-5; 7 positions match TRBD1. Germline assignment: CDR1 MNHNY and CDR2 SVGAGI (reference sequence). V shed 7 bases and J 4 bases; nucleotides not matched to a gene: 7. This CDR3 is 14 amino acids long. The CDR3 protein is CASTLPGGNQPQHF. The CDR3 DNA reads TGTGCCAGCACCCTCCCAGGGGGTAATCAGCCCCAGCATTTT.

V and J are TRBV4-3 and TRBJ2-1; 13 bases align to TRBD2. J gave up 7 bases and V 4 bases, and 4 bases lay outside the gene matches. The CDR3 loop spans 15 amino acids. Germline CDR1 is LGHNA and CDR2 is YSLEER. The CDR3: CASSRGTSGTNEQFF. The CDR3 nucleotides read TGCGCCAGCAGCCGCGGGACTAGCGGGACGAATGAGCAGTTCTTC.

This clone appeared a single time. The chain's CDR3 is CASSLAGGGTYNEQFF. CDR3 nucleotide sequence: TGTGCCAGCAGCTTGGCGGGGGGAGGGACCTACAATGAGCAGTTCTTC. The chain recombines TRBV5-4 with TRBJ2-1, with TRBD2 matching over 7 bases. Germline CDR1 is SGHNT and CDR2 is YYREEE (reference sequence). Trimming took 0 bases from V and 2 from J; bases not matched to a gene: 5. This CDR3 is built from 16 residues.

The J gene is TRBJ2-7, the V gene TRBV5-6; 7 bases align to TRBD2. Germline V gene lookup returns CDR1 SGHDT and CDR2 YYEEEE. This CDR3 has 16 residues. J lost 7 bases, V lost 0 bases, and 13 bases had no gene match. DNA for the CDR3: TGTGCCAGCAGCTTGGGGCTAGCGGTTCTCTCATTGGAGCAGTACTTC. It codes for CASSLGLAVLSLEQYF.

The chain carries TRBV21-1 and TRBJ2-4; the table gives TRBD1 as D, unverified against the DNA. TRBV21-1 is listed as a pseudogene. The CDR3 consists of 15 residues. The CDR3 DNA reads TGTGCCAGCAGCGGCAGGGCTCATAAGGGGAACATTCAGTACTTC. Its protein is CASSGRAHKGNIQYF.

CDR3: CASSPTGDTDTQYF. In DNA form, the CDR3 reads TGTGCCAGCAGCCCGACTGGCGACACAGATACGCAGTATTTT. This chain connects TRBV5-4 to TRBJ2-3; D unresolved. Between the trimmed V and J ends, which lost 4 bases and 2 bases, there was a span of 11 bases. The CDR3 has 14 amino acids. CDR1 is SGHNT and CDR2 is YYREEE in the germline V gene (reference sequence).

The V and J genes are TRBV9 and TRBJ2-2; D might be TRBD2 (5 bases). From germline, CDR1 is SGDLS and CDR2 YYNGEE. V lost 7 bases and J 2 bases, leaving 12 bases between the germline ends. This CDR3 spans 14 amino acids. CDR3 loop: CASGRPLNTGELFF. CDR3 sequence (DNA): TGTGCCAGCGGGAGACCTCTAAACACCGGGGAGCTGTTTTTT.

This clone has more than one count but fewer than ten. The chain recombines TRBV19 with TRBJ2-7, with 10 bases lining up with TRBD1. The germline gives CDR1 LNHDA, CDR2 SQIVND (reference sequence). The CDR3 loop spans 12 amino acids. J lost 3 bases, V lost 11 bases, and 4 bases had no gene match. Here the CDR3 reads CAVGQGIYEQYF. In DNA form, the CDR3 reads TGTGCCGTGGGACAGGGGATCTACGAGCAGTACTTC.

This chain connects TRBV12-5 to TRBJ1-2; no clear D. The CDR3 totals 12 residues. V lost 7 bases and J lost 4, with 10 bases in between. The germline gives CDR1 LGHNT, CDR2 FRNRAP. The CDR3 coding sequence is TGTGCTAGTGCCAATGAGGGCTATGGCTACACCTTC. Translation gives CASANEGYGYTF.

DNA for the CDR3: TGTGCCAGCAGCTTACAAGGACAGGGAAATTCACCCCTCCACTTT. Its translation is CASSLQGQGNSPLHF. V is TRBV7-9 and J is TRBJ1-6, with 8 positions matching TRBD1. This CDR3 is built from 15 residues. Germline V gene lookup returns CDR1 SEHNR and CDR2 FQNEAQ (reference sequence). The J segment lost 7 bases and the V segment lost 2 bases, leaving 4 bases of the junction unmatched. Together with reference TRBV7-9 and TRBJ1-6, the CDR3 gives the full variable domain: DTGVSQNPRHKITKRGQNVTFRCDPISEHNRLYWYRQTLGQGPEFLTYFQNEAQLEKSRLLSDRFSAERPKGSFSTLEIQRTEQGDSAMYLCASSLQGQGNSPLHFGNGTRLTVT.

This sequence joins TRBV15 and TRBJ1-3; 7 nucleotides match TRBD1. Trimming cost V 0 bases and J 4 bases; bases outside gene matches: 12. The CDR3 loop spans 18 amino acids. Germline values: CDR1 LNHNV, CDR2 YYDKDF (reference sequence). The CDR3 DNA reads TGTGCCACCAGCAGAGATGTAGGCAGGGGGGTACAAGGAAACACCATATATTTT. Protein sequence: CATSRDVGRGVQGNTIYF.

In this sample, this clone turned up a few times. The rearrangement links TRBV6-6 to TRBJ1-4, with TRBD1 as a possible D gene (5 bases). The ends were cut back, 0 bases at V and 8 bases at J, with 16 bases in the middle. CDR3 length equals 16 residues. Germline V gives CDR1 MNHNY, CDR2 SVGAGI (reference sequence). Written as DNA, the CDR3 is TGTGCCAGCAGTTACTCGACTAGGGGAGAAGGGGAAAAACTGTTTTTT. Its translation is CASSYSTRGEGEKLFF.

The chain employs TRBV7-2 and TRBJ2-5; possible D gene TRBD2, 6 bases. Deletions cut 0 bases from V and 2 bases from J, with 16 bases between. The CDR3 is 17 residues long. Germline V gene lookup returns CDR1 SGHTA and CDR2 FQGNSA. This chain's CDR3 is CASSLAYPSGRQETQYF. The DNA for the CDR3 is TGTGCCAGCAGCTTAGCATATCCCAGCGGGCGACAAGAGACCCAGTACTTC.

Turning to this clone: At one end the junction does not follow the germline gene, possibly because of a read error. The chain is built from TRBV18 and TRBJ2-5; D is uncertain. This CDR3 region has 12 residues. Germline V lookup: CDR1 KGHSH, CDR2 LQKENI. The CDR3 DNA reads TGTGCCAGCTCACCGAACCAAGAGGCCCAGTACTTC. Residues: CASSPNQEAQYF.

This clone was counted a few times. The V gene is TRBV6-5, the J gene TRBJ2-5; 12 nucleotides align to TRBD1. The V and J ends lost 6 bases and 2 bases, in that order; junction bases with no gene match: 4. The CDR3 totals 15 residues. Germline lookup yields CDR1 MNHEY and CDR2 SVGAGI. CDR3 nucleotides: TGTGCCAGCAGAGGGACAGGGGGCCGACAAGAGACCCAGTACTTC. Its protein product is CASRGTGGRQETQYF.

The chain joins TRBV6-5 to TRBJ1-5, with 8 bases aligning to TRBD1. The CDR3 contains 15 residues. CDR1 is MNHEY, CDR2 SVGAGI, per germline. J lost 6 bases, V lost 4 bases, and 8 bases had no gene match. CDR3 residues: CASSSGTGGSQPQHF. DNA of the CDR3: TGTGCCAGCAGTTCCGGGACAGGAGGAAGTCAGCCCCAGCATTTT.

This clone was counted a single time. The gene calls are TRBV28 and TRBJ2-1; D remains ambiguous. CDR1 and CDR2 (germline): MDHEN, SYDVKM. V shed 5 bases and J shed 0 bases, with 11 bases lying between them. The CDR3 is 15 amino acids. CDR3 DNA sequence: TGTGCCAGCAGTCGCGACATATACTCCTACAATGAGCAGTTCTTC. Its protein is CASSRDIYSYNEQFF.

This sequence joins TRBV10-3 and TRBJ2-7; D perhaps matches TRBD1 (7 bases). Germline CDR1 and CDR2: ENHRY and SYGVKD. Trimming took 10 bases from V and 0 from J, leaving 25 bases between them. The CDR3 is made up of 17 amino acids. The CDR3 nucleotides are TGTGCCACCGACTCCGGTGCGGGACAGAGCATCTCCTACGAGCAGTACTTC. Translating it yields CATDSGAGQSISYEQYF.

The rearrangement joins TRBV6-6 to TRBJ1-4; D may be TRBD1 (5 bases). The CDR3 spans 14 residues. CDR1 is MNHNY, CDR2 SVGAGI, per germline (reference sequence). Trimming pared 5 bases from V and 5 bases from J, leaving 12 bases between. The CDR3 protein is CASSDRQRNEKLFF. CDR3 in DNA: TGTGCCAGCAGTGATCGACAGAGGAATGAAAAACTGTTTTTT.

The J gene is TRBJ2-3, the V gene TRBV11-2; no definite D call. V lost 1 base and J 2 bases, leaving 10 bases between the germline ends. The CDR3 covers 15 residues. Germline-derived CDR1 and CDR2 are SGHAT and FQNNGV. The CDR3 reads CASSLGRRNTDTQYF. The DNA of the CDR3 is TGTGCCAGCAGCTTAGGACGGAGAAACACAGATACGCAGTATTTT.

This sequence joins TRBV2 and TRBJ1-2, with 7 nucleotides matching TRBD1. The V segment lost 2 bases and the J segment 0 bases; nucleotides outside the gene matches: 3. This CDR3 spans 15 amino acids. Germline CDR1 is SNHLY and CDR2 is FYNNEI. CDR3 residues: CASSESTGANYGYTF. The CDR3, as DNA: TGTGCCAGCAGTGAAAGTACAGGGGCTAACTATGGCTACACCTTC.